This T cell receptor (beta chain) derives from a study of T cell responses to AZD1222 COVID-19 vaccine. Whole-study findings and limits: Rises in breadth and depth of Spike-specific TCRs came after two AZD1222 doses. Reportedly, nearly half of unique spike TCRs recognized epitopes outside B.1.351/B.1.1.7 mutations. At baseline, seropositivity was found in only a handful of AZD1222 recipients. Repertoires were obtained solely post-peak T cell response.

To note about this clone: As yet, its antigen is unknown.

V was clipped by 3 bases and J by 4 bases; unmatched bases: 4. Germline CDR1 reads SGDLS; CDR2 reads YYNGEE. The CDR3 is 15 residues long. The data were produced by immunoSEQ multiplex PCR, yet TCRdb's version contains in-frame clones alone and is incomplete. In the table there are 100,000 to 150,000 clones, over 90% of which are singletons. The sequence came from an adult in good health. The chain uses TRBV9 and TRBJ2-1, with 10 bases matching TRBD2. This sample comprised peripheral blood, obtained on day 0 of AZD1222 vaccination. The DNA of the CDR3 is TGTGCCAGCAGCGCTGGACTAGCGGAGTACAATGAGCAGTTCTTC. Its protein is CASSAGLAEYNEQFF.